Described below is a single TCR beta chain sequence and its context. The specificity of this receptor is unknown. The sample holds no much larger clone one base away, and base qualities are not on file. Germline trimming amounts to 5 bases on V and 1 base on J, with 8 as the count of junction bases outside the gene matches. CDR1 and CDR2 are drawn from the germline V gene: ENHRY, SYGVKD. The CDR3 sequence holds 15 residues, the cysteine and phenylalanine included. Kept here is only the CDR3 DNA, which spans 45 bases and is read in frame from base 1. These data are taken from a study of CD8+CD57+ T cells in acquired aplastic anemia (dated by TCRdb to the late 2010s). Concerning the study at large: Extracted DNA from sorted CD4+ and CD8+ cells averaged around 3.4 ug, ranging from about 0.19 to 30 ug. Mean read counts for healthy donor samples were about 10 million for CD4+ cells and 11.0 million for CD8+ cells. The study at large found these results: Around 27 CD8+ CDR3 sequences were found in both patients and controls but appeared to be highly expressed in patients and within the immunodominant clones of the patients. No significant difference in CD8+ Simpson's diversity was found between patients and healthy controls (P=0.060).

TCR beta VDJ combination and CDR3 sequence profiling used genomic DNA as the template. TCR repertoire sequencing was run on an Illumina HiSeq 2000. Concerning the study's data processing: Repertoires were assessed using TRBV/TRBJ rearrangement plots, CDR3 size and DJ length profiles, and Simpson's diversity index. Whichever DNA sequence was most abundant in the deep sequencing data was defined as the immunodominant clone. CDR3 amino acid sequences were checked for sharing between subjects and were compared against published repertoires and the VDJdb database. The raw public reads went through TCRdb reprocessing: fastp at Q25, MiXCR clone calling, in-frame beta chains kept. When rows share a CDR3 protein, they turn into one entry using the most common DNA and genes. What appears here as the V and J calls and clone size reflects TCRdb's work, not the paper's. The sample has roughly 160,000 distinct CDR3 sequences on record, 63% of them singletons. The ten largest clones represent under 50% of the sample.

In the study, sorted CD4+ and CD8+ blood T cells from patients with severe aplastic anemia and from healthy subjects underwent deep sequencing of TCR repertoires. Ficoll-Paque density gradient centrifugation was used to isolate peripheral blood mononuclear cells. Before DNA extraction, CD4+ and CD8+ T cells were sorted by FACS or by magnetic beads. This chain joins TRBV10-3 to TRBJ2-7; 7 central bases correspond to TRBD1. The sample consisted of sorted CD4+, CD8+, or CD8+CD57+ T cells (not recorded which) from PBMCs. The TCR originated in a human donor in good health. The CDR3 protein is CAISNRDSQSYEQYF. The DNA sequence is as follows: TGTGCCATCAGTAACCGGGACAGCCAGTCCTACGAGCAGTACTTC.